Shown below are 6 T cell receptor beta chains from a single sample sequenced in a study of T cell responses to AZD1222 COVID-19 vaccine. The table came from immunoSEQ multiplex PCR; TCRdb's copy has only in-frame clones and leaves some out. The profile shows some 140,000 clones, around 90% of them singletons. This sample comprised peripheral blood, obtained on day 0 of AZD1222 vaccination. Every receptor here comes from an adult in good health.

CDR3 residues: CASSLGDRNNQPQHF. Written as DNA, the CDR3 is TGCGCCAGCAGCTTAGGAGACAGGAACAATCAGCCCCAGCATTTT. This chain connects TRBV5-1 to TRBJ1-5, with D possibly TRBD1 on 6 matching bases. With 2 bases removed from V and 3 bases from J, the gap between germline ends came to 12 bases. The CDR3 runs to 15 residues. Germline V gene sequence: CDR1 SGHRS, CDR2 YFSETQ.

The chain joins TRBV7-9 to TRBJ1-3; D gene uncertain. Trimming took 4 bases from V and 8 from J, leaving 12 bases between them. Germline CDR1 is SEHNR and CDR2 is FQNEAQ (reference sequence). The CDR3 has 13 residues. The CDR3 DNA sequence: TGTGCCAGCAGCTCCGGGATCGTTGACACCATATATTTT. Amino acid sequence: CASSSGIVDTIYF. Full variable domain (rest looked up from reference TRBV7-9 and TRBJ1-3): DTGVSQNPRHKITKRGQNVTFRCDPISEHNRLYWYRQTLGQGPEFLTYFQNEAQLEKSRLLSDRFSAERPKGSFSTLEIQRTEQGDSAMYLCASSSGIVDTIYFGEGSWLTVV.

V usage is TRBV27 and J usage is TRBJ2-7; 8 bases agree with TRBD1. The CDR3 is 15 residues long. The germline gives CDR1 MNHEY, CDR2 SMNVEV (reference sequence). Trimming took 5 bases from V and 2 from J; bases not matched to a gene: 8. The CDR3 loop is CASSPRSGQAYEQYF. In DNA form, the CDR3 reads TGTGCCAGCAGTCCGAGATCGGGACAGGCCTACGAGCAGTACTTC.

The chain joins TRBV10-3 to TRBJ2-1, with 8 bases that match TRBD2. The germline V gene has CDR1 ENHRY and CDR2 SYGVKD. V shed 10 bases, J shed 8 bases, and the junction held 10 bases outside the gene matches. The CDR3 loop spans 13 amino acids. The CDR3 DNA is TGTGCCACTAAGGGAGGGACTAGTTATGAGCAGTTCTTC. It specifies CATKGGTSYEQFF.

This chain joins TRBV27 and TRBJ2-7, with TRBD2 matching over 7 bases. Trimming removed 5 bases from V and 3 bases from J; junction bases left unmatched: 7. Germline assignment: CDR1 MNHEY and CDR2 SMNVEV (reference sequence). This CDR3 is built from 14 residues. For the CDR3, the DNA is TGTGCCAGCAGTCTAGCGGCAGATATCTACGAGCAGTACTTC. Translated: CASSLAADIYEQYF.

The chain links TRBV5-1 to TRBJ1-1; D might be TRBD1 (5 bases). The germline CDR1 and CDR2 sequences are SGHRS and YFSETQ. The V end lost 1 base, the J end lost 4 bases, and 11 bases lay between the germline ends. The length of the CDR3 is 14 residues. CDR3 nucleotides: TGCGCCAGCAGCTTGAGCAGGGTGGGCACTGAAGCTTTCTTT. Its protein is CASSLSRVGTEAFF. Looking up the rest from reference TRBV5-1 and TRBJ1-1 gives the full variable domain: KAGVTQTPRYLIKTRGQQVTLSCSPISGHRSVSWYQQTPGQGLQFLFEYFSETQRNKGNFPGRFSGRQFSNSRSEMNVSTLELGDSALYLCASSLSRVGTEAFFGQGTRLTVV.